This is a list of T cell receptor beta chains from one sample in a study of CD8+CD57+ T cells in acquired aplastic anemia. In TCRdb, the reads were re-called with MiXCR into one record per CDR3 protein. The data hold roughly 180,000 distinct CDR3 sequences, with approximately 48% observed a single time. Sample: sorted CD4+, CD8+, or CD8+CD57+ T cells (not recorded which) from PBMCs. The receptors were gathered from a human donor with aplastic anemia. CDR3s include the opening cysteine and the closing phenylalanine or tryptophan. A D gene is named only where the DNA matches it firmly. Some rows mark clone size as missing; the rest say once, few, many or name a class of expanded clone.

CDR3nt,CDR3aa,v_gene,j_gene,abundance,d_gene
TGTGCCAGCAGCTTGGAGGGACTAGCGGGAGCCTACGAGCAGTACTTC,CASSLEGLAGAYEQYF,TRBV11-2,TRBJ2-7,NA,TRBD2
TGTGCCAGCAGTGAATTTAGGGCTATAAGCACAGATACGCAGTATTTT,CASSEFRAISTDTQYF,TRBV25-1,TRBJ2-3,NA,NA
TGTGCCACCAGCAACCAGGACTTGAACACAGATACGCAGTATTTT,CATSNQDLNTDTQYF,TRBV15,TRBJ2-3,NA,NA
TGCAGTGCGATGCCTGGGAGCTATGGCTACACCTTC,CSAMPGSYGYTF,TRBV20-1,TRBJ1-2,many,NA
TGTGCCAGCAGCTTTGCGTCTGGGGCCAACGTCCTGACTTTC,CASSFASGANVLTF,TRBV7-9,TRBJ2-6,many,NA
TGCGCCAGCAGTGAGGGCAGGGCCTATGGCTACACCTTC,CASSEGRAYGYTF,TRBV10-1,TRBJ1-2,many,NA
TGTGCCAGCAGCAGAGGGGCTGGCAGGGAAGCTTTCTTT,CASSRGAGREAFF,TRBV7-9,TRBJ1-1,many,NA
TGCGCCAGCAGCTTGGGGGGACAGGGCCAAGGGGAGCTGTTTTTT,CASSLGGQGQGELFF,TRBV5-1,TRBJ2-2,once,TRBD1
TGTGCCAGCAGGTTCAGAGGGGGGGCGAACACAGATACGCAGTATTTT,CASRFRGGANTDTQYF,TRBV2,TRBJ2-3,many,NA
TGTGCCAGCGCGTACTCCTATAATCCACCCCTCCACTTT,CASAYSYNPPLHF,TRBV27,TRBJ1-6,NA,NA
TGTGCCAGTAGTATAGCGGAATATGGCTACACCTTC,CASSIAEYGYTF,TRBV19,TRBJ1-2,NA,NA
TGTGCCAGCAGCTTAGCCCTGGGAGTAGCCAAAAACATTCAGTACTTC,CASSLALGVAKNIQYF,TRBV11-1,TRBJ2-4,NA,NA
TGCAGCTCAAAGACAGGATCCTACGAGCAGTACTTC,CSSKTGSYEQYF,TRBV29-1,TRBJ2-7,few,NA
TGTGCCAGCAGCTCGACAACCCGCGTTAACACCGGGGAGCTGTTTTTT,CASSSTTRVNTGELFF,TRBV2,TRBJ2-2,NA,NA
TGTGCCAGCAGTTACTGGGACGGGACCTACGAGCAGTACTTC,CASSYWDGTYEQYF,TRBV6-5,TRBJ2-7,many,NA
TGTGCCAGCAGCCCCTATGACAGAGCCGAAGCTTTCTTT,CASSPYDRAEAFF,TRBV14,TRBJ1-1,many,NA
TGTGCCAGCAGCTTGGGATCCGAGGGACAGGGTGACTATGGCTACACCTTC,CASSLGSEGQGDYGYTF,TRBV11-1,TRBJ1-2,NA,TRBD1
TGTGCCATCAGTGAGTCGGACAGGGGCTACACCTTC,CAISESDRGYTF,TRBV24-1,TRBJ1-2,NA,TRBD1
TGTGCCACCGGGGCGGTCAGCTCCTACAATGAGCAGTTCTTC,CATGAVSSYNEQFF,TRBV24-1,TRBJ2-1,NA,NA
TGCAGTGCTAGAGAGTCAGCGAGAGAGACCCAGTACTTC,CSARESARETQYF,TRBV20-1,TRBJ2-5,NA,NA
TGTGCCAGTAATGGTCAGGGAGCCTACAATGAGCAGTTCTTC,CASNGQGAYNEQFF,TRBV19,TRBJ2-1,NA,NA
TGTGCCACTCTCCTCGAGGGGGGACAAGAGACCCAGTACTTC,CATLLEGGQETQYF,TRBV7-9,TRBJ2-5,NA,NA
TGTGCCAGCAGTGCCGGGACAGGAATTTCCGAGCAGTACTTC,CASSAGTGISEQYF,TRBV2,TRBJ2-7,NA,TRBD1
TGTGCCAGCAGCGGGACCAATTTAGGCGAGCAGTACTTC,CASSGTNLGEQYF,TRBV5-6,TRBJ2-7,NA,NA
TGTGCCAGTAGTATCGAGGGTGGAGCTGACAGATACTATGGCTACACCTTC,CASSIEGGADRYYGYTF,TRBV19,TRBJ1-2,NA,NA
TGTGCCAGCAGCTTAACTCTCCTGGGGGGGGCGAGGAATGAGCAGTTCTTC,CASSLTLLGGARNEQFF,TRBV7-3,TRBJ2-1,many,NA
TGTGCCAGCAGGCCCCTGAACACTGAGGCTTTCTTT,CASRPLNTEAFF,TRBV7-9,TRBJ1-1,NA,NA
TGTGCCAGCAGCCCACAGGGGGGTAGGAATTCACCCCTCCACTTT,CASSPQGGRNSPLHF,TRBV14,TRBJ1-6,many,TRBD1
TGTGCCAGCAGCCCGGACAGGAGGAACACCGGGGAGCTGTTTTTT,CASSPDRRNTGELFF,TRBV5-6,TRBJ2-2,NA,TRBD1
TGTGCCAGCAGTCGCGGGGGCGGCACAGATACGCAGTATTTT,CASSRGGGTDTQYF,TRBV12-3/TRBV12-4,TRBJ2-3,many,NA
TGTGCCAGCAGCCGTCCCGGACGTGTGGAGACCCAGTACTTC,CASSRPGRVETQYF,TRBV12-3/TRBV12-4,TRBJ2-5,many,NA